One T cell receptor (beta chain) is described in this entry. There is no known antigen for this receptor. No base quality values were provided; no much bigger clone lies one nucleotide off. One collaborating source in Seattle enrolled patients while the patients were actively infected and followed the patients over time throughout the course of disease. Whole blood was collected in K2EDTA tubes by collaborating institutions according to the institutions' own protocols. Collaborator samples were shipped for TCRbeta analysis as frozen whole blood, isolated PBMCs, or DNA extracted from either sample type. The sample belongs to a study of blood T cell repertoires in COVID-19 (dated by TCRdb to about 2020). Describing the broader study: Samples covering the acute and convalescent phases of COVID-19 were provided by collaborators in the United States, Italy and Spain. The prospective study material was composed of cDNA or gDNA derived from T cells, B-cell-depleted T cells, or PBMCs. Subjects who had been exposed to COVID-19, were actively infected with it, or had recovered from it provided the deeply sampled blood TCRbeta repertoires that made up the dataset. The repertoires were released in a freely available public database meant as a resource for research on the immune response to SARS-CoV-2. The samples were drawn from the first 160 participants of the ongoing ImmuneRACE study and from 1,254 subjects provided by 6 global collaborators. Nearly every sample came with metadata listing a de-identified subject ID, COVID-19 status, age in years and sex. HLA class I and class II types, where available, came from metadata supplied by the sample provider rather than from assay-based typing.

TCRbeta CDR3 regions were amplified from genomic DNA by means of the immunoSEQ Assay, a bias-controlled multiplex PCR. In the paper's pipeline: The number of nucleated cells in each sample was estimated from the amplification of reference gene primers within the assay. To quantify the absolute abundance of each unique TCRbeta CDR3 rearrangement, sequence reads were collapsed and filtered. For each sample, productive Simpson clonality was calculated by taking the square root of Simpson's diversity index across productive rearrangements. Not all clones reach the TCRdb copy of this immuneACCESS table, which keeps in-frame sequences only. Checked studies attribute under half of the gap to unresolved V genes and leave the rest unexplained. D and trimming were read from the DNA, whereas the V and J calls and clone size are those reported in that table. The table for this sample lists 150,000 to 200,000 clones; 85% to 90% of them were counted only once. The ten largest clones add up to roughly 18% of the sample.

The paper as a whole reports these results and caveats: The amount of clinical and demographic metadata varied by source and participant and was provided uncurated.

From a lookup of the germline V gene (reference sequence), CDR1 and CDR2 are SEHNR and FQNEAQ. The V end loses 2 bases and the J end loses 1 base, and a stretch of 15 bases separates them. The CDR3, cysteine through phenylalanine, is 16 amino acids long. The read is trimmed to its CDR3 DNA, 48 bases read in frame from base 1. The sequencing input was peripheral blood. The sequence was collected from a person aged 65 to 79 with COVID-19, enrolled during active disease. Here the chain combines TRBV7-9 and TRBJ2-7; the D gene is perhaps TRBD2, from 6 matching bases. The CDR3 in this case is CASSLFSGGASYEQYF. The DNA sequence is given as TGTGCCAGCAGCTTATTTTCAGGAGGGGCGTCCTACGAGCAGTACTTC.